Each of the 11 T cell receptor beta chains below was sequenced from the same sample in a study of cytomegalovirus exposure and HLA in healthy donors. Primers for the PCR totalled 60 Vbeta and 13 Jbeta. The protocol was immunoSEQ multiplex PCR, while the TCRdb copy is restricted to in-frame clones and leaves out a portion. The sample includes about 200,000 clones. Sequenced sample: PBMCs. The receptors stem from a man in his thirties or forties in good health and CMV-seronegative.

The genes are TRBV6-5 and TRBJ2-1, with 8 bases that match TRBD1. The germline CDR1 and CDR2 sequences are MNHEY and SVGAGI. The ends lost 2 bases at V and 6 bases at J; junction bases unmatched: 6. This CDR3 spans 15 amino acids. CDR3 nucleotide sequence: TGTGCCAGCAGTTACGGAAACCAGGGGGCCAATGAGCAGTTCTTC. Its protein is CASSYGNQGANEQFF.

The chain is built from TRBV11-2 and TRBJ1-1; TRBD1 matches 9 bases. CDR1 is SGHAT and CDR2 is FQNNGV in the germline V gene. J was trimmed by 4 bases and V by 5 bases; bases with no gene match: 11. This CDR3 is 16 amino acids long. CDR3 protein: CASSAWTGVVGTEAFF. DNA of the CDR3: TGTGCCAGCAGCGCCTGGACAGGGGTAGTGGGCACTGAAGCTTTCTTT.

CDR3 sequence (DNA): TGTGCCATCAGTGACGAGGAAAACACTGAAGCTTTCTTT. Translated, it gives CAISDEENTEAFF. The chain employs TRBV10-3 and TRBJ1-1; D not certain. The CDR3 loop spans 13 amino acids. V gave up 3 bases and J gave up 2 bases, with 7 bases separating them. Per germline, CDR1 ENHRY and CDR2 SYGVKD.

The V call is TRBV29-1, the J call TRBJ1-1, with 10 nucleotides matching TRBD1. This CDR3 contains 14 residues. V gave up 6 bases and J gave up 5 bases; unmatched junction bases: 9. Germline CDR1 reads SQVTM; CDR2 reads ANQGSEA. This CDR3 is CSVAAGTGVTEAFF. CDR3 DNA: TGCAGCGTAGCAGCCGGGACAGGGGTGACTGAAGCTTTCTTT.

The V and J genes are TRBV7-2 and TRBJ1-2, with TRBD1 matching 8 bases. Germline loops: CDR1 SGHTA, CDR2 FQGNSA. The V gene end was trimmed by 6 bases and the J gene end by 8 bases; junction bases not matched to a gene: 14. The CDR3 totals 15 residues. This CDR3 reads CASSLLVQGESGYTF. The CDR3 DNA follows: TGTGCCAGCAGTCTTCTCGTACAGGGGGAGAGCGGCTACACCTTC. Variable domain in full (rest from reference TRBV7-2 and TRBJ1-2): GAGVSQSPSNKVTEKGKDVELRCDPISGHTALYWYRQSLGQGLEFLIYFQGNSAPDKSGLPSDRFSAERTGGSVSTLTIQRTQQEDSAVYLCASSLLVQGESGYTFGSGTRLTVV.

The V and J genes are TRBV10-1 and TRBJ1-1; 8 bases map to TRBD1. CDR3 length equals 13 residues. V was pared by 6 bases and J by 4 bases, with 4 bases of the junction left unmatched. Germline CDR1 WNHNN, CDR2 SYGVQD (reference sequence). The chain's CDR3 is CASRETGGTEAFF. In nucleotides, the CDR3 is TGCGCCAGCAGAGAAACAGGGGGCACTGAAGCTTTCTTT.

The chain combines TRBV6-1 with TRBJ2-1, with 10 bases matching TRBD2. V gave up 7 bases and J gave up 12 bases; unmatched junction bases: 15. Germline V lookup: CDR1 MNHNS, CDR2 SASEGT. The CDR3 length is 15 residues. The CDR3 reads CASTLGAGGDGGQFF. The CDR3 nucleotides read TGTGCCAGCACCTTGGGAGCGGGAGGGGACGGGGGGCAGTTCTTC.

This chain uses TRBV27 with TRBJ1-1, with D hard to call. Trimming cost V 5 bases and J 1 base, with 17 bases left between them. Germline CDR1 is MNHEY and CDR2 is SMNVEV (reference sequence). The CDR3 covers 16 residues. In DNA, the CDR3 is TGTGCCAGCAGTCTTAATCCTAAGCGCGGGAACACTGAAGCTTTCTTT. Translation gives CASSLNPKRGNTEAFF.

The V gene is TRBV2, the J gene TRBJ2-2; D unclear. V was pared by 4 bases and J by 4 bases, with 10 bases between. CDR3 length: 14 residues. Per the germline V gene, CDR1 is SNHLY and CDR2 is FYNNEI. Here the CDR3 reads CASSGLYFTGELFF. DNA for the CDR3: TGTGCCAGCAGTGGACTGTATTTCACCGGGGAGCTGTTTTTT.

The CDR3 DNA is TGTGCCTGGAGTACGAGGACAGGGCTCTACGAGCAGTACTTC. This sequence encodes CAWSTRTGLYEQYF. V gene TRBV30 combines with J gene TRBJ2-7, with 8 positions matching TRBD1. Germline V lookup: CDR1 GTSNPN, CDR2 SVGIG (reference sequence). This CDR3 contains 14 residues. The V gene end was trimmed by 2 bases and the J gene end by 3 bases; junction bases not matched to a gene: 6. Supplemented by reference TRBV30 and TRBJ2-7, the full variable domain reads SQTIHQWPATLVQPVGSPLSLECTVEGTSNPNLYWYRQAAGRGLQLLFYSVGIGQISSEVPQNLSASRPQDRQFILSSKKLLLSDSGFYLCAWSTRTGLYEQYFGPGTRLTVT.

In DNA form, the CDR3 reads TGTGCCAGCAGCCAAGAATCGGGTCAGGGCCGCTATGGCTACACCTTC. Translating it yields CASSQESGQGRYGYTF. The chain links TRBV4-2 to TRBJ1-2; D might be TRBD1 (5 bases). The CDR3 is 16 residues long. Trimming cost V 0 bases and J 4 bases, with 15 bases left between them. The germline V gene encodes CDR1 LGHNA and CDR2 YNFKEQ.